The clone carrying this TCR beta chain was recorded only once. The source of the sample is a study of blood T cell repertoires in COVID-19. Study background: Specimens from acute and convalescent COVID-19 originated in the United States, Italy and Spain. Sample material is recorded as cDNA or gDNA derived from T cells, B-cell-depleted T cells, or PBMCs.

In the authors' workflow: Amplifying reference gene primers gave estimates of nucleated cell counts. Some clones are missing from TCRdb's copy, which holds only in-frame ones; the method was immunoSEQ multiplex PCR. V, J and clone size reflect that table, while D and trimming were determined from the DNA. This sample has roughly 150,000 clones, with about 86% found just once. The CDR3 runs 15 residues. Germline-derived CDR1 and CDR2 are SGDLS and YYNGEE. Trimming shortened V by 0 bases and J by 1 base, and 9 bases separated the two germline ends. Sequenced material: peripheral blood. The rearrangement links TRBV9 to TRBJ2-3; D gene uncertain. The sequence was obtained from a woman aged 70-85 years who had recovered from COVID-19. The CDR3 nucleotides are TGTGCCAGCAGCGTAGCGGGTGCGGGCACAGATACGCAGTATTTT. Translating gives CASSVAGAGTDTQYF.